The next 10 T cell receptor beta chains were all read from a single sample in a study of T-cell memory formation after mild COVID-19. TCRdb re-called the 5' RACE reads with MiXCR, one entry per CDR3 protein. Seen here are about 400,000 distinct CDR3 sequences, approximately 15% observed once, and the top ten hold less than 25%. The sample consisted of PBMCs or a T cell subset sorted from them (not recorded which). The source of these receptors is a man younger than 35 who had mild COVID-19 (a few samples of this study predate the infection). Cell type and time point are not known.

This sequence joins TRBV7-2 and TRBJ1-1, with D unresolved. CDR1 and CDR2 from the germline V gene are SGHTA and FQGNSA. The germline V and J ends were trimmed by 0 bases and 0 bases, with 5 bases remaining between them. The length of the CDR3 is 14 residues. The CDR3 reads CASSLARLNTEAFF. The CDR3 DNA reads as TGTGCCAGCAGCTTAGCCAGACTGAACACTGAAGCTTTCTTT.

The V gene is TRBV10-3, the J gene TRBJ2-1; 7 nucleotides line up with TRBD2. In germline, CDR1 is ENHRY, CDR2 SYGVKD. CDR3 length: 14 residues. The V gene end was trimmed by 3 bases and the J gene end by 9 bases; junction bases not matched to a gene: 8. This CDR3 reads CAISDDSGVVEQFF. The DNA of the CDR3 is TGTGCCATCAGTGACGACAGCGGGGTCGTTGAGCAGTTCTTC.

J is TRBJ1-6 and V is TRBV5-5; D unresolved. The CDR3 loop spans 16 amino acids. The V gene's germline CDR1 is SGHKS and CDR2 YYEKEE (reference sequence). Trimming pared 2 bases from V and 2 bases from J, leaving 11 bases between. The CDR3 DNA reads TGTGCCAGCAGCTTTGGGGATTCAACCTATAATTCACCCCTCCACTTT. Its translation: CASSFGDSTYNSPLHF.

J is TRBJ1-2 and V is TRBV19; no definite D call. The CDR3 consists of 12 residues. In germline, CDR1 is LNHDA, CDR2 SQIVND (reference sequence). V was shortened by 8 bases and J by 4 bases, with 11 bases between the two germline ends. CDR3 coding DNA: TGTGCCAGTGGTTCGACGGTCTATGGCTACACCTTC. Its translation: CASGSTVYGYTF.

This clonotype has just a few counts. The chain employs TRBV5-1 and TRBJ1-2; D is unresolved. The CDR3 is 13 amino acids. Germline V gene lookup returns CDR1 SGHRS and CDR2 YFSETQ. Trimming took off 0 bases at V and 5 bases at J, with 8 bases between the two ends. This CDR3 reads CASSLVPEYGYTF. DNA for the CDR3: TGCGCCAGCAGCTTGGTTCCGGAGTATGGCTACACCTTC.

The chain recombines TRBV4-2 with TRBJ2-5; D is possibly TRBD1 (7 bases). Trimming pared 3 bases from V and 2 bases from J, leaving 13 bases between. This CDR3 is built from 15 residues. CDR1 LGHNA and CDR2 YNFKEQ come from the germline V gene. The CDR3 nucleotides are TGTGCCAGCAGCCAGTCAGGGGGGCGACAAGAGACCCAGTACTTC. Amino acid sequence: CASSQSGGRQETQYF.

This chain links TRBV27 with TRBJ1-1; 7 bases are a match to TRBD1. This CDR3 spans 14 amino acids. The germline CDR1 and CDR2 sequences are MNHEY and SMNVEV (reference sequence). Germline trimming cut 0 bases from V and 6 bases from J; bases unmatched to any gene: 4. This CDR3 reads CASSLSTGAPEAFF. The CDR3 DNA reads TGTGCCAGCAGTTTATCCACAGGGGCTCCTGAAGCTTTCTTT.

This clonotype was found many times. The chain couples TRBV5-1 to TRBJ2-1, with D perhaps TRBD2 (7 bases). CDR1 is SGHRS, CDR2 YFSETQ, per germline. V lost 4 bases to trimming and J lost 4 bases, with 15 bases between them. The CDR3 covers 15 residues. The CDR3 DNA sequence: TGCGCCAGCAGCCTGGGGGCGGGGGAGTACAATGAGCAGTTCTTC. This translates into CASSLGAGEYNEQFF.

This clonotype has just a few counts. The chain uses TRBV27 and TRBJ2-1, with 7 positions matching TRBD2. V trimming: 6 bases; J trimming: 5 bases; junction bases outside the gene matches: 4. Germline CDR1 reads MNHEY; CDR2 reads SMNVEV (reference sequence). The CDR3 loop spans 13 amino acids. CDR3 coding DNA: TGTGCCAGCAGCTCTCTAGCGGACAATGAGCAGTTCTTC. It encodes CASSSLADNEQFF.

Only a few counts were recorded for this clonotype. The chain recombines TRBV7-6 with TRBJ1-2; 7 nucleotides line up with TRBD1. Germline assignment: CDR1 SGHVS and CDR2 FNYEAQ. Germline trimming cut 4 bases from V and 7 bases from J; bases unmatched to any gene: 12. CDR3 length: 15 residues. CDR3 sequence (DNA): TGTGCCAGCAGCTCACGGGACAGTCGCCGCAGTGGCTACACCTTC. Amino acids: CASSSRDSRRSGYTF.